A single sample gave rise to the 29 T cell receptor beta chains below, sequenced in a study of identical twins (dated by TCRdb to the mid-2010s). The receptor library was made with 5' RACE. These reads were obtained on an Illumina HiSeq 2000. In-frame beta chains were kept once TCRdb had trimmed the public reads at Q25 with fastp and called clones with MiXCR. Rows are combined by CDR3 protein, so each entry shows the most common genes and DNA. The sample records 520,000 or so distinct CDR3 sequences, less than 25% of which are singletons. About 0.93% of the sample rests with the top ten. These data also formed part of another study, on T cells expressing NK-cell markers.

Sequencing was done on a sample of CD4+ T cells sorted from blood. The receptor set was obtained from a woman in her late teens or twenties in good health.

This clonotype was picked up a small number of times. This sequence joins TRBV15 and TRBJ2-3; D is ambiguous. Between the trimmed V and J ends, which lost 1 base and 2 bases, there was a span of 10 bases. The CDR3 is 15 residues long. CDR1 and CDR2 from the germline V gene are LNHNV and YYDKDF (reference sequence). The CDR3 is CATSRAVTNTDTQYF. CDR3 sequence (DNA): TGTGCCACCAGCAGAGCGGTCACCAACACAGATACGCAGTATTTT.

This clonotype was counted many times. The CDR3 reads CSARVRGLGFSYNEQFF. CDR3 DNA sequence: TGCAGTGCTAGAGTTCGAGGGTTAGGGTTCTCCTACAATGAGCAGTTCTTC. This rearrangement joins TRBV20-1 to TRBJ2-1, with D perhaps matching TRBD2 (5 bases). The CDR3 loop spans 17 amino acids. The germline CDR1 and CDR2 sequences are DFQATT and SNEGSKA (reference sequence). V was trimmed by 1 base and J by 0 bases, leaving 16 bases between them.

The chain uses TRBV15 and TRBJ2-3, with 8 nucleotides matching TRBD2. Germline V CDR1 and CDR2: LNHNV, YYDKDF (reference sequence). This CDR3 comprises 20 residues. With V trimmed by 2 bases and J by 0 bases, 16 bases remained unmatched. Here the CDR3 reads CATSRFYRARREGSTDTQYF. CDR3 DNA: TGTGCCACCAGCAGATTCTACAGGGCACGACGGGAGGGTAGCACAGATACGCAGTATTTT.

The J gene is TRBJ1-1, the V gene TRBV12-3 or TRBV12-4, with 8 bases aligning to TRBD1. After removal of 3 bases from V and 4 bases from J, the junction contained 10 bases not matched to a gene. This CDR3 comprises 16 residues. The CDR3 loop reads CASSFLPGQGPTEAFF. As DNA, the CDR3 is TGTGCCAGCAGTTTTCTCCCAGGACAGGGACCCACTGAAGCTTTCTTT.

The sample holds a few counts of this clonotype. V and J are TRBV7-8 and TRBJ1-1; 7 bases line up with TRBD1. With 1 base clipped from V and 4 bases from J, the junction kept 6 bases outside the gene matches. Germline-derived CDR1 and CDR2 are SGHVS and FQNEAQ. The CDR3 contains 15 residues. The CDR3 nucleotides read TGTGCCAGCAGCTTAGTTGGCAGGGGGATCACTGAAGCTTTCTTT. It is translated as CASSLVGRGITEAFF.

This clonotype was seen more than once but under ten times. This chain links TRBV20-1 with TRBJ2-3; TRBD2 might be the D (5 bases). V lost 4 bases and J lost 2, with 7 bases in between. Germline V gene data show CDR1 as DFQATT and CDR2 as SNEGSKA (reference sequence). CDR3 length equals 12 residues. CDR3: CSATRVTDTQYF. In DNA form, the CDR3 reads TGCAGTGCTACGCGGGTCACAGATACGCAGTATTTT.

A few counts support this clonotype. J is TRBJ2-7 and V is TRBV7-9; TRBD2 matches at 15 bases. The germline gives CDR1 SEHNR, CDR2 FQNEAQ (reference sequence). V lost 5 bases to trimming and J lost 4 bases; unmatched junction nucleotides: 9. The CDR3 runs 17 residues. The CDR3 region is CASSPGTSGGRLYEQYF. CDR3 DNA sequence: TGTGCCAGCAGCCCCGGGACTAGCGGGGGGCGCCTGTACGAGCAGTACTTC.

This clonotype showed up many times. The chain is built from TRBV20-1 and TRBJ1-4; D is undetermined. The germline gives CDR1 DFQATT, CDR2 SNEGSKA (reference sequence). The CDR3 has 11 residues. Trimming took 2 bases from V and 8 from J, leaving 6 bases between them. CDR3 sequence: CSARPGEKLFF. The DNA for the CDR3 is TGCAGTGCTAGACCGGGGGAAAAACTGTTTTTT.

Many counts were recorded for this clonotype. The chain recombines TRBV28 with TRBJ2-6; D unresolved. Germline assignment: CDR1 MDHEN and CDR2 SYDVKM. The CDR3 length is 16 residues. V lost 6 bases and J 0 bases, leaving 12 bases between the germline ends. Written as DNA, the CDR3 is TGTGCCAGCAGCCCCAATCCCAGCTCTGGGGCCAACGTCCTGACTTTC. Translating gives CASSPNPSSGANVLTF.

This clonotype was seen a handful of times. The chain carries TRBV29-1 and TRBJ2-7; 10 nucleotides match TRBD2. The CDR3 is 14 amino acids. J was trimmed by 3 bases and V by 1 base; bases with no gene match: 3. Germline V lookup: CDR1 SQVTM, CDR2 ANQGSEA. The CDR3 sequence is CSVEVGTSVYEQYF. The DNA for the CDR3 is TGCAGCGTTGAAGTGGGGACTAGCGTCTACGAGCAGTACTTC.

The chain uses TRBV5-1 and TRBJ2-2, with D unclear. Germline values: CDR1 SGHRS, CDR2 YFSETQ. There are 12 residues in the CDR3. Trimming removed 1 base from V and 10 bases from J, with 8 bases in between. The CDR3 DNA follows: TGCGCCAGCAGCTTGAGTAGGGAGGAGCTGTTTTTT. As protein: CASSLSREELFF.

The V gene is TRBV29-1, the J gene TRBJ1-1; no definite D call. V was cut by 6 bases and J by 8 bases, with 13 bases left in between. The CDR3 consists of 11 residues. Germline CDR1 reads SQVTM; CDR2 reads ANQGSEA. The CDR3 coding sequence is TGCAGCGTCCGTGGACGCGGAGAAGCTTTCTTT. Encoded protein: CSVRGRGEAFF.

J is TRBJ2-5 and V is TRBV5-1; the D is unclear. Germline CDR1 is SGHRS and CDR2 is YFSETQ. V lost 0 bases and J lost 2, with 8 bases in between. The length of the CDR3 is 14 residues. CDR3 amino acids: CASSLEPTQETQYF. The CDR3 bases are TGCGCCAGCAGCTTGGAGCCCACTCAAGAGACCCAGTACTTC.

The CDR3 loop is CASSPLQTTGDYEQYF. The CDR3 DNA reads as TGTGCCAGCAGTCCCCTTCAAACGACAGGTGACTACGAGCAGTACTTC. This chain joins TRBV6-2 or TRBV6-3 and TRBJ2-7, with TRBD1 as a possible D gene (6 bases). The CDR3 is made up of 16 amino acids. V was pared by 5 bases and J by 3 bases, with 20 bases between. From germline, CDR1 is MNHEY and CDR2 SVGEGT.

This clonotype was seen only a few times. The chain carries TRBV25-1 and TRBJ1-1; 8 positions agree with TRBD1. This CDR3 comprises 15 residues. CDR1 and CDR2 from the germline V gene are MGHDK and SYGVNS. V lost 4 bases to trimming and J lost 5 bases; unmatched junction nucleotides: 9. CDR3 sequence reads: CASSALGTGWTEAFF. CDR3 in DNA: TGTGCCAGCAGTGCCCTAGGGACAGGATGGACTGAAGCTTTCTTT.

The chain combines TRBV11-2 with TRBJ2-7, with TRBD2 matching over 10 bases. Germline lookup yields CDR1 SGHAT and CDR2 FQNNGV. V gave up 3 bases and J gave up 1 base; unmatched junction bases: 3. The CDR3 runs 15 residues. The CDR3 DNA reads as TGTGCCAGCAGCTTCGGACTAGCGGCTTCCTACGAGCAGTACTTC. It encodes CASSFGLAASYEQYF.

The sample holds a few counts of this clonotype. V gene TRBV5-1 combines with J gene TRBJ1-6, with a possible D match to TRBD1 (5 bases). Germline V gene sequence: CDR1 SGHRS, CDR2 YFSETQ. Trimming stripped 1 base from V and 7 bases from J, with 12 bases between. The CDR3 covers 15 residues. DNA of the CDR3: TGCGCCAGCAGCTTGTCCGGGACTCTCAATTCACCCCTCCACTTT. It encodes CASSLSGTLNSPLHF.

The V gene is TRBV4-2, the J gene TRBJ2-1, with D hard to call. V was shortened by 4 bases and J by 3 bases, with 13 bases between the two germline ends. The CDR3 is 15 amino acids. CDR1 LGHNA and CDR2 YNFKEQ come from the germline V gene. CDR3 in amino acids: CASSLTAKNYNEQFF. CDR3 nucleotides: TGTGCCAGCAGCCTCACTGCGAAGAACTACAATGAGCAGTTCTTC.

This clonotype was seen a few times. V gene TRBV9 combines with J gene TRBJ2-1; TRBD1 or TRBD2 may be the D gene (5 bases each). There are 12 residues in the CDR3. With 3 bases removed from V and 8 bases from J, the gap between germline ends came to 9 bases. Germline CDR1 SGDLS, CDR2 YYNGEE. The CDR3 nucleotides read TGTGCCAGCAGCGGGGACGGCGATGAGCAGTTCTTC. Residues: CASSGDGDEQFF.

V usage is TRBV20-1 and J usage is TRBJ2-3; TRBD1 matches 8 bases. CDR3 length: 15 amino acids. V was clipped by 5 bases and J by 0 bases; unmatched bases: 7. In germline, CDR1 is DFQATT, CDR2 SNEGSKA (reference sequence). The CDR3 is CSALSRQGSTDTQYF. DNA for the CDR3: TGCAGTGCTCTATCGCGACAGGGGAGCACAGATACGCAGTATTTT.

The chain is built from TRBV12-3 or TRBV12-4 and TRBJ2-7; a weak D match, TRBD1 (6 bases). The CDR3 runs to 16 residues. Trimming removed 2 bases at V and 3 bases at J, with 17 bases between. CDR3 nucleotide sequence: TGTGCCAGCAGTTTAACAGGGAGAGTTAGAGGCTACGAGCAGTACTTC. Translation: CASSLTGRVRGYEQYF.

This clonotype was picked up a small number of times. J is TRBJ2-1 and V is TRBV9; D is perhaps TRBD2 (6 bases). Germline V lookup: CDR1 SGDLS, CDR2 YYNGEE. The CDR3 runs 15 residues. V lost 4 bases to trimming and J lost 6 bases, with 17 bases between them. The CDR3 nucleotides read TGTGCCAGCAGCTCGGGACTTCAGGTTTTCAATGAGCAGTTCTTC. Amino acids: CASSSGLQVFNEQFF.

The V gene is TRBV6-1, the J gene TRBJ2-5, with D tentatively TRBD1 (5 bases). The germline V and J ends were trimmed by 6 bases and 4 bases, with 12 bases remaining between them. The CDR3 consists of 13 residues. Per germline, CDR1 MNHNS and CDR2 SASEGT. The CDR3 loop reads CASSLRDGETQYF. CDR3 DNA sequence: TGTGCCAGCAGCCTCAGGGATGGAGAGACCCAGTACTTC.

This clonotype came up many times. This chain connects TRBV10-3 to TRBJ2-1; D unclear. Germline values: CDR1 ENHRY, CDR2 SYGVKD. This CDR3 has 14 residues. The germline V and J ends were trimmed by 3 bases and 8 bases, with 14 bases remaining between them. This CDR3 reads CAISEKAGGDEQFF. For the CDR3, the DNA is TGTGCCATCAGTGAAAAGGCAGGTGGGGATGAGCAGTTCTTC.

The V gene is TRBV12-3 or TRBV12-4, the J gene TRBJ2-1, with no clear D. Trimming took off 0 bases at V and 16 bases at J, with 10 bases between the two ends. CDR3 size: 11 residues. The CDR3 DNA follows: TGTGCCAGCAGTTTAGCCGGCGCGCACTTCTTC. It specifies CASSLAGAHFF.

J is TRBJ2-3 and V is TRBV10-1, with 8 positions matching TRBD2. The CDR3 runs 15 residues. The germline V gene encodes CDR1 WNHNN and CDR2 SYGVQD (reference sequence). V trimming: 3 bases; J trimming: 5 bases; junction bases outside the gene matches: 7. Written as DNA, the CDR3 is TGCGCCAGCAGTGATGGACTAGCAATCATAGATACGCAGTATTTT. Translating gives CASSDGLAIIDTQYF.

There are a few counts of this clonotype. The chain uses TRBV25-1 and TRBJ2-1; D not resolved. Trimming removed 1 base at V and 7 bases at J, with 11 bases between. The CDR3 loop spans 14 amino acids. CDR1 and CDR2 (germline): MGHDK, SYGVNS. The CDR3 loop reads CASSELKGRNEQFF. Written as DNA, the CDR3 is TGTGCCAGCAGTGAATTGAAAGGACGTAATGAGCAGTTCTTC.

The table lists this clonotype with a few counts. DNA of the CDR3: TGTGCCAGCAGTTATGGCCAGACCAATGAGCAGTTCTTC. It translates to CASSYGQTNEQFF. This chain joins TRBV6-6 and TRBJ2-1; no firm D call. Trimming left V 3 bases short and J 6 bases short, with 9 bases between. From germline, CDR1 is MNHNY and CDR2 SVGAGI (reference sequence). The CDR3 has 13 residues.

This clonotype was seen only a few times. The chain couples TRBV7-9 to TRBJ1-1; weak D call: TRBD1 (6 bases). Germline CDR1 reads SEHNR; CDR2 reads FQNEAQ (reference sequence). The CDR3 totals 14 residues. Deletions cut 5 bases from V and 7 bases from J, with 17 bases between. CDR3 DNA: TGTGCCAGCAGCAATCCGGCAGGGGAGGGTGAAGCTTTCTTT. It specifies CASSNPAGEGEAFF.